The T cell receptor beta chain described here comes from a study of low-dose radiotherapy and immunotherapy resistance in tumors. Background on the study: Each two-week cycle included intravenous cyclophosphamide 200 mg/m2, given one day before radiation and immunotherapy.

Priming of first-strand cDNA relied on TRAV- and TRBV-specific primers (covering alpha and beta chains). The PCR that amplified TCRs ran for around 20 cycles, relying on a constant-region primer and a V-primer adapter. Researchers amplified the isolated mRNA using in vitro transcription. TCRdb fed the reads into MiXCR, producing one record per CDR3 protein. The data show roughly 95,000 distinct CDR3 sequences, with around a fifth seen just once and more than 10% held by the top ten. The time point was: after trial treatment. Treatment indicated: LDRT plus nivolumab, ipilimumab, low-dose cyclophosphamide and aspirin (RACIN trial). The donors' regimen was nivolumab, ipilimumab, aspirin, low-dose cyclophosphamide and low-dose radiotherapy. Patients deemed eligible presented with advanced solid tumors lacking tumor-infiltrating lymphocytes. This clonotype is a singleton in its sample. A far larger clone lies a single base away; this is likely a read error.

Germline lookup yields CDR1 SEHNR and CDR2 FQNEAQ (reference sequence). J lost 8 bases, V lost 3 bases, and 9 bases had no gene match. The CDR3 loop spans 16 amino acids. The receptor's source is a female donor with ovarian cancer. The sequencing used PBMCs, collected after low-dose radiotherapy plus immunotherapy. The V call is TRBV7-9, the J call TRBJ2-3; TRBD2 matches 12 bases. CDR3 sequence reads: CASSFASGGAAVTQYF. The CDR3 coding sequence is TGTGCCAGCAGCTTTGCTAGCGGGGGGGCCGCAGTTACGCAGTATTTT.